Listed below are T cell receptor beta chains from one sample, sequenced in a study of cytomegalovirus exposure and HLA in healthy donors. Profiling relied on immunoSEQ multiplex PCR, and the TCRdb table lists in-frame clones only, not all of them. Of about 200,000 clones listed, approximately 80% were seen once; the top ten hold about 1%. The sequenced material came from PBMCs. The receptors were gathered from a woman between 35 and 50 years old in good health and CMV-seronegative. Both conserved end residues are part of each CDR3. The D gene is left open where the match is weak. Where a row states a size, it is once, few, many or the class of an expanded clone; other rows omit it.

CDR3nt: TGTGCCAGCAGCCCCCGGCAGGTTAATCAGCCCCAGCATTTT; CDR3aa: CASSPRQVNQPQHF; d_gene: .; len: 14; abundance: .; j_gene: TRBJ1-5; v_gene: TRBV7-9
CDR3nt: TGTGCCAGCGGATCGAGGGACAGCCGGAATGGCTACACCTTC; CDR3aa: CASGSRDSRNGYTF; d_gene: TRBD1; len: 14; abundance: .; j_gene: TRBJ1-2; v_gene: TRBV27
CDR3nt: TGTGCCAGCAGCTTAGAAGGGACTAGCGGGAGATTGAATGAGCAGTTCTTC; CDR3aa: CASSLEGTSGRLNEQFF; d_gene: TRBD2; len: 17; abundance: .; j_gene: TRBJ2-1; v_gene: TRBV7-2
CDR3nt: TGTGCCATCAGCCAAGGACAGTTTGTGAATTCACCCCTCCACTTT; CDR3aa: CAISQGQFVNSPLHF; d_gene: .; len: 15; abundance: .; j_gene: TRBJ1-6; v_gene: TRBV10-3
CDR3nt: TGCGCCAGCAGCCCACCAGGGCGGAATGAGCAGTTCTTC; CDR3aa: CASSPPGRNEQFF; d_gene: .; len: 13; abundance: .; j_gene: TRBJ2-1; v_gene: TRBV4-1
CDR3nt: TGTGCCAGCAGCGTAGGGGCTAGCGGCGACACAGATACGCAGTATTTT; CDR3aa: CASSVGASGDTDTQYF; d_gene: TRBD2; len: 16; abundance: .; j_gene: TRBJ2-3; v_gene: TRBV9
CDR3nt: TGTGCCAGCAGTTCCGATTGGCGGGCAGGGGTGGGTAATGAGCAGTTCTTC; CDR3aa: CASSSDWRAGVGNEQFF; d_gene: .; len: 17; abundance: .; j_gene: TRBJ2-1; v_gene: TRBV27
CDR3nt: TGTGCCAGCAGTGAGAAGCAGGCTGGATACACTGAAGCTTTCTTT; CDR3aa: CASSEKQAGYTEAFF; d_gene: .; len: 15; abundance: .; j_gene: TRBJ1-1; v_gene: TRBV6-1
CDR3nt: TGTGCCAGCAGCCCCGGAGGGGTAGGCCAGCCCCAGCATTTT; CDR3aa: CASSPGGVGQPQHF; d_gene: .; len: 14; abundance: .; j_gene: TRBJ1-5; v_gene: TRBV7-2
CDR3nt: TGTGCCAGCAGCCCTATGGGACAGGGGGTGGGCTACACCTTC; CDR3aa: CASSPMGQGVGYTF; d_gene: TRBD1; len: 14; abundance: few; j_gene: TRBJ1-2; v_gene: TRBV7-3
CDR3nt: TGTGCCAGCAGCCCCCTTGAGATTTCCACAGAGACCCAGTACTTC; CDR3aa: CASSPLEISTETQYF; d_gene: .; len: 15; abundance: .; j_gene: TRBJ2-5; v_gene: TRBV5-6
CDR3nt: TGTGCCACTCTCCCATGGGGAGGCACTGAAGCTTTCTTT; CDR3aa: CATLPWGGTEAFF; d_gene: .; len: 13; abundance: .; j_gene: TRBJ1-1; v_gene: TRBV27
CDR3nt: TGTGCCAGCAGTGGGGGGGCAGGGGTAACTGAAGCTTTCTTT; CDR3aa: CASSGGAGVTEAFF; d_gene: .; len: 14; abundance: few; j_gene: TRBJ1-1; v_gene: TRBV6-5
CDR3nt: TGTGCCAGCAGCTTAGAGTGGCTAGGGTGGAGGGAGCAGTACTTC; CDR3aa: CASSLEWLGWREQYF; d_gene: .; len: 15; abundance: .; j_gene: TRBJ2-7; v_gene: TRBV7-2
CDR3nt: TGCAGCGTTGGAGGGGCTAGCGGGAGTATCGGGGAGCTGTTTTTT; CDR3aa: CSVGGASGSIGELFF; d_gene: TRBD2; len: 15; abundance: once; j_gene: TRBJ2-2; v_gene: TRBV29-1
CDR3nt: TGCGCCAGCAGCGTCATGACTAGCGGGAGTCTATACAATGAGCAGTTCTTC; CDR3aa: CASSVMTSGSLYNEQFF; d_gene: TRBD2; len: 17; abundance: .; j_gene: TRBJ2-1; v_gene: TRBV5-1
CDR3nt: TGTGCCTGGAGCCGAAGGACAGGGCTCTCGGGGAACACTGAAGCTTTCTTT; CDR3aa: CAWSRRTGLSGNTEAFF; d_gene: TRBD1; len: 17; abundance: .; j_gene: TRBJ1-1; v_gene: TRBV30
CDR3nt: TGTGCCAGTAGTATACGGGACAGGGGAGCTCTGGCTGGCTACACCTTC; CDR3aa: CASSIRDRGALAGYTF; d_gene: TRBD1; len: 16; abundance: .; j_gene: TRBJ1-2; v_gene: TRBV19
CDR3nt: TGTGCCAGCAGCCCACGTGGGAGCTCTGAAGCTTTCTTT; CDR3aa: CASSPRGSSEAFF; d_gene: .; len: 13; abundance: .; j_gene: TRBJ1-1; v_gene: TRBV7-8
CDR3nt: TGTGCCAGCAGCATCGGACAAGACATGAACACTGAAGCTTTCTTT; CDR3aa: CASSIGQDMNTEAFF; d_gene: .; len: 15; abundance: .; j_gene: TRBJ1-1; v_gene: TRBV21-1
CDR3nt: TGTGCCAGCAGCTTAGAGGAGTCCGGGAGACTGAGGACTGAGCAGTTCTTC; CDR3aa: CASSLEESGRLRTEQFF; d_gene: .; len: 17; abundance: .; j_gene: TRBJ2-1; v_gene: TRBV11-3
CDR3nt: TGTGCCAGCACCGGGGACAGCTCTAACTATGGCTACACCTTC; CDR3aa: CASTGDSSNYGYTF; d_gene: TRBD1; len: 14; abundance: .; j_gene: TRBJ1-2; v_gene: TRBV2
CDR3nt: TGTGCCAGCGAGCCCTCGGACAGGGTAAAGGCTTTCTTT; CDR3aa: CASEPSDRVKAFF; d_gene: TRBD1; len: 13; abundance: .; j_gene: TRBJ1-1; v_gene: TRBV28
CDR3nt: TGCGCCAGCAGCTTGAGCACAGGGGCGAACTATGGCTACACCTTC; CDR3aa: CASSLSTGANYGYTF; d_gene: TRBD1; len: 15; abundance: .; j_gene: TRBJ1-2; v_gene: TRBV5-1
CDR3nt: TGTGCCAGCAGCCCCTACGGGGGAGAGAACACTGAAGCTTTCTTT; CDR3aa: CASSPYGGENTEAFF; d_gene: .; len: 15; abundance: .; j_gene: TRBJ1-1; v_gene: TRBV7-8
CDR3nt: TGTGCCTGGAGGAGGGGGCAAGGAAACACCATATATTTT; CDR3aa: CAWRRGQGNTIYF; d_gene: TRBD1; len: 13; abundance: .; j_gene: TRBJ1-3; v_gene: TRBV30
CDR3nt: TGTGCCAGCAGGGGGACAGCGTTTAGCTATGGCTACACCTTC; CDR3aa: CASRGTAFSYGYTF; d_gene: TRBD1; len: 14; abundance: .; j_gene: TRBJ1-2; v_gene: TRBV27
CDR3nt: TGTGCCAGCAGCTTAGTTGCCAGCTACAATGAGCAGTTCTTC; CDR3aa: CASSLVASYNEQFF; d_gene: .; len: 14; abundance: .; j_gene: TRBJ2-1; v_gene: TRBV7-9
CDR3nt: TGTGCCAGCAGCAAGACAGGGACCCATGGCGATGGCTACACCTTC; CDR3aa: CASSKTGTHGDGYTF; d_gene: .; len: 15; abundance: .; j_gene: TRBJ1-2; v_gene: TRBV21-1
CDR3nt: TGTGCCAGTAGCCAACCGGGACTAAAACTGTTTTTT; CDR3aa: CASSQPGLKLFF; d_gene: .; len: 12; abundance: once; j_gene: TRBJ1-4; v_gene: TRBV19
CDR3nt: TGCAGCGCTGGCACCTCTGACTATGGCTACACCTTC; CDR3aa: CSAGTSDYGYTF; d_gene: .; len: 12; abundance: .; j_gene: TRBJ1-2; v_gene: TRBV29-1
CDR3nt: TGTGCCAGCAGCCTAGCGGGAGGGATCAATGAGCAGTTCTTC; CDR3aa: CASSLAGGINEQFF; d_gene: TRBD2; len: 14; abundance: .; j_gene: TRBJ2-1; v_gene: TRBV27